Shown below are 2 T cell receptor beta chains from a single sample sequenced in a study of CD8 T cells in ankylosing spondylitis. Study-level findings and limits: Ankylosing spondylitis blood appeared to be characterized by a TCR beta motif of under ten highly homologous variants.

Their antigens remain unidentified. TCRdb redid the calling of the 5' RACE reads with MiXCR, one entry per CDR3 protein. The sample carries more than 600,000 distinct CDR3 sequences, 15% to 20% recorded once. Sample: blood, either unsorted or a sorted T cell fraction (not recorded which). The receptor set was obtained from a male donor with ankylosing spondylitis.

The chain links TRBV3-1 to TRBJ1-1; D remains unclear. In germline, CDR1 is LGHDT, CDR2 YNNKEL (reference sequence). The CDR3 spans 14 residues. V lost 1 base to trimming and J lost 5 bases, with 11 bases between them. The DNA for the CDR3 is TGTGCCAGCAGCCAAGTGGGTTTCGGGACTGAAGCTTTCTTT. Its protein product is CASSQVGFGTEAFF.

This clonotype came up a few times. The CDR3 region is CASSFSGGNSGNTIYF. The CDR3 region has the DNA TGTGCCAGCAGTTTTTCCGGGGGGAACTCTGGAAACACCATATATTTT. The chain is built from TRBV12-3 or TRBV12-4 and TRBJ1-3, with D possibly being TRBD1 (5 bases). The CDR3 spans 16 residues. V gave up 3 bases and J gave up 0 bases, with 12 bases separating them.